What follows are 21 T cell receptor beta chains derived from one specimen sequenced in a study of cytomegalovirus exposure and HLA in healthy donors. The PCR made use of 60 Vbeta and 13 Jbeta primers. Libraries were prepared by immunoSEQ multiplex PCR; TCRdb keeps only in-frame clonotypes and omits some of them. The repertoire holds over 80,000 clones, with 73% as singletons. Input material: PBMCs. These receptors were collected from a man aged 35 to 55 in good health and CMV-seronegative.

The CDR3 is CAWSRTRDRGRNEQFF. DNA for the CDR3: TGTGCCTGGAGTAGAACCCGGGACAGGGGGCGGAATGAGCAGTTCTTC. The genes are TRBV30 and TRBJ2-1; 12 nucleotides match TRBD1. This CDR3 spans 16 amino acids. Germline CDR1 is GTSNPN and CDR2 is SVGIG (reference sequence). V was clipped by 2 bases and J by 7 bases; unmatched bases: 9.

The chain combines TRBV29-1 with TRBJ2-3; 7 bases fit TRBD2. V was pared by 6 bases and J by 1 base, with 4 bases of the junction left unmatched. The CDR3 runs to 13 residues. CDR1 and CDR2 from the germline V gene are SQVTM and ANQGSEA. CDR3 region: CSVDRGGTDTQYF. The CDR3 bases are TGCAGCGTCGACCGGGGGGGCACAGATACGCAGTATTTT.

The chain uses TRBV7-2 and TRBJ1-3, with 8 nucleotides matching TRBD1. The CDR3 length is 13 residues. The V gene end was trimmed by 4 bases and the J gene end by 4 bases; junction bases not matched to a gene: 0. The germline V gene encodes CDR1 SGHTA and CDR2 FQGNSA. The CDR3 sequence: CASSWTGGNTIYF. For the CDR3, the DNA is TGTGCCAGCAGCTGGACAGGGGGAAACACCATATATTTT.

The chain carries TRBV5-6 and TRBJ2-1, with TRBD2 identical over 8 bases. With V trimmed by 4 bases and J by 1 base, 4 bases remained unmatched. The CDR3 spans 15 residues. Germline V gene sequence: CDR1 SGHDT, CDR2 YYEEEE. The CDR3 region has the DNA TGTGCCAGCAGCACTAGCGGTCCGTCCTACAATGAGCAGTTCTTC. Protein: CASSTSGPSYNEQFF.

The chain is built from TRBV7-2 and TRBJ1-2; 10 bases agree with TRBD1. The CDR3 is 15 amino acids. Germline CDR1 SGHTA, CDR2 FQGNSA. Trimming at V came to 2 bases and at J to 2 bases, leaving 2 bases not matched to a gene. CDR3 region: CASSLKGQGNYGYTF. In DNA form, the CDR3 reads TGTGCCAGCAGCTTAAAGGGACAGGGGAACTATGGCTACACCTTC. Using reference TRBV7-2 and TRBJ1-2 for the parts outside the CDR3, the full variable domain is GAGVSQSPSNKVTEKGKDVELRCDPISGHTALYWYRQSLGQGLEFLIYFQGNSAPDKSGLPSDRFSAERTGGSVSTLTIQRTQQEDSAVYLCASSLKGQGNYGYTFGSGTRLTVV.

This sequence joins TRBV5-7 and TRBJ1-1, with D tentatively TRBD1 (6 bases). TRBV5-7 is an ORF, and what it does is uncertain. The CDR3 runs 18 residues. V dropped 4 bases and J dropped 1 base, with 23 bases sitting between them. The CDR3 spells CASSPTPGHQKTNTEAFF. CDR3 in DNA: TGTGCCAGCAGCCCAACTCCGGGACACCAAAAAACGAACACTGAAGCTTTCTTT.

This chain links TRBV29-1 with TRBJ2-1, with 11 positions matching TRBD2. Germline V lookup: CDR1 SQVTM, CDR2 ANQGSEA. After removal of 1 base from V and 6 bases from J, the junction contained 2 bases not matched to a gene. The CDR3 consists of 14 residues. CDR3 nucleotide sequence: TGCAGCGTTGAAGCTAGCGGGGGGACCAATGAGCAGTTCTTC. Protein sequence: CSVEASGGTNEQFF.

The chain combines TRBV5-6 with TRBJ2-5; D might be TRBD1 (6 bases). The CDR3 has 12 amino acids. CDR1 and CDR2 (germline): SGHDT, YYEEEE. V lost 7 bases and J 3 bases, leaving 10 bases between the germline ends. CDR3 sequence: CASGRGKETQYF. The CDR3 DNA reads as TGTGCCAGCGGAAGGGGGAAAGAGACCCAGTACTTC. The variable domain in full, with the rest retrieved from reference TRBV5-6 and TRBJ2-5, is DAGVTQSPTHLIKTRGQQVTLRCSPKSGHDTVSWYQQALGQGPQFIFQYYEEEERQRGNFPDRFSGHQFPNYSSELNVNALLLGDSALYLCASGRGKETQYFGPGTRLLVL.

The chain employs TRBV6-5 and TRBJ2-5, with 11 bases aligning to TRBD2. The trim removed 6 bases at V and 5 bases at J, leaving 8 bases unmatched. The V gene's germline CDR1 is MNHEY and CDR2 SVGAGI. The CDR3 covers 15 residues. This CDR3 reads CASRLAGGPEETQYF. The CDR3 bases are TGTGCCAGCAGATTAGCGGGGGGGCCCGAGGAGACCCAGTACTTC.

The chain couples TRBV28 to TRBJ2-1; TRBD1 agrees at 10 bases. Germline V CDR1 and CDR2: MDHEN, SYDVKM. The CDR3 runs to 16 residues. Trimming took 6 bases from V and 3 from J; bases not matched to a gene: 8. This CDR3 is CASSDPGQGIYNEQFF. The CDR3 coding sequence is TGTGCCAGCAGCGACCCGGGACAGGGGATCTACAATGAGCAGTTCTTC.

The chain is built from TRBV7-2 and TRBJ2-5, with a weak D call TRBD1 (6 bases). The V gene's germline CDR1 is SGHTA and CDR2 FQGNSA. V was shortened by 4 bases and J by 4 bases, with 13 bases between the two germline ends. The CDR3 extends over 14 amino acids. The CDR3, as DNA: TGTGCCAGCAGCTCGCGGACAGAGAGAGAGACCCAGTACTTC. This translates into CASSSRTERETQYF.

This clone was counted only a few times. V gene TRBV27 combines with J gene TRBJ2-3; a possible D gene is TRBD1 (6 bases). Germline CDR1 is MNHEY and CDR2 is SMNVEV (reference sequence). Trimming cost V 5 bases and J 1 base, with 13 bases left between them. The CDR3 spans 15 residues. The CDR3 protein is CASSRTAGGTDTQYF. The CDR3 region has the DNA TGTGCCAGCAGTCGGACAGCCGGAGGCACAGATACGCAGTATTTT.

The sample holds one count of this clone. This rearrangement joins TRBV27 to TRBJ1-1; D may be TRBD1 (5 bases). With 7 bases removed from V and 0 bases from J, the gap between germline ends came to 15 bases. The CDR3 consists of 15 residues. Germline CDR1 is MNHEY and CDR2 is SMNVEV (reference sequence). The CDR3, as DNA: TGTGCCAGCAAGATCGGGGGATTCATGAACACTGAAGCTTTCTTT. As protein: CASKIGGFMNTEAFF.

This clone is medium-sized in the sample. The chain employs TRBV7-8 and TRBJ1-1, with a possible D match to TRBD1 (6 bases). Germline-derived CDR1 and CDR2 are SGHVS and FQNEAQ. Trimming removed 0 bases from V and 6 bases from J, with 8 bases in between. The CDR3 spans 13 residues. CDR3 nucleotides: TGTGCCAGCAGCTTAGCACAGGGCGCTGAAGCTTTCTTT. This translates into CASSLAQGAEAFF.

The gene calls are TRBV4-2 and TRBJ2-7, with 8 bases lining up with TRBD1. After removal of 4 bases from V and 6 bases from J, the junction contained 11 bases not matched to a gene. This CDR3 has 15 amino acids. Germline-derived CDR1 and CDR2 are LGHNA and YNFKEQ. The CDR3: CASSPSSPGGREQYF. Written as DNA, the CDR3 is TGTGCCAGCAGCCCCTCCTCCCCAGGGGGCCGCGAGCAGTACTTC.

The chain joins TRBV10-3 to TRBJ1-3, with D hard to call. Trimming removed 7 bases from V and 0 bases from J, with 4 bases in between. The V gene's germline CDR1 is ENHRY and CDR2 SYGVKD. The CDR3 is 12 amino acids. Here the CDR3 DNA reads TGTGCCATCATGAGCTCTGGAAACACCATATATTTT. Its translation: CAIMSSGNTIYF.

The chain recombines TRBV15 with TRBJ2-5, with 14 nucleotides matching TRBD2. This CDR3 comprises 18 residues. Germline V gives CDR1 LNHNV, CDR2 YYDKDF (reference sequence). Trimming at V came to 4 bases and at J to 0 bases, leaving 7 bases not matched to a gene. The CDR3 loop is CATSKTRTSGGYQETQYF. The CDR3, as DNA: TGTGCCACCAGCAAAACAAGGACTAGCGGGGGGTACCAAGAGACCCAGTACTTC.

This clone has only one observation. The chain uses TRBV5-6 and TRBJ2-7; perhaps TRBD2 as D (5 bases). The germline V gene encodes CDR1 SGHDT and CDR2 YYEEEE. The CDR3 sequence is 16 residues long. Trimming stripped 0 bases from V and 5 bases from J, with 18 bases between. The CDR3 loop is CASSLGGSGLGDEQYF. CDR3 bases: TGTGCCAGCAGCTTGGGAGGGAGTGGGCTCGGGGACGAGCAGTACTTC.

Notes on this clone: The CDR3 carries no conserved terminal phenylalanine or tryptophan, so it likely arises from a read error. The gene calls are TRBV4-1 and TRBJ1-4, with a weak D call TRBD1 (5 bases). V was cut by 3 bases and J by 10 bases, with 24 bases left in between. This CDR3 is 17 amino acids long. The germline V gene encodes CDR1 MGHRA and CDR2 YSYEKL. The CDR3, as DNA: TGCGCCAGCAGCCAGGCCGACAGTGGCCCGCGATTAGGAAAACTGTTTGTT. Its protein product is CASSQADSGPRLGKLFV.

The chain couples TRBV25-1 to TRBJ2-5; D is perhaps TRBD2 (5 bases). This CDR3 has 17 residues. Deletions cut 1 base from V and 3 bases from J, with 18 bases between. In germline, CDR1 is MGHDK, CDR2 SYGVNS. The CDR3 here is CASSEFLFGRPKETQYF. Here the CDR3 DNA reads TGTGCCAGCAGTGAATTTTTATTTGGGAGACCTAAAGAGACCCAGTACTTC. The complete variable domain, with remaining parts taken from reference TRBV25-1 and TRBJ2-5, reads EADIYQTPRYLVIGTGKKITLECSQTMGHDKMYWYQQDPGMELHLIHYSYGVNSTEKGDLSSESTVSRIRTEHFPLTLESARPSHTSQYLCASSEFLFGRPKETQYFGPGTRLLVL.

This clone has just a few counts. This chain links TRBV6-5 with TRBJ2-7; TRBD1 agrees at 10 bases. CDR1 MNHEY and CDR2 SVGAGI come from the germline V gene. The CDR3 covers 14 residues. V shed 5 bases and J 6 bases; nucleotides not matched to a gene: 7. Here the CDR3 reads CASSRGTGEIEQYF. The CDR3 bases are TGTGCCAGCAGTCGGGGGACAGGGGAAATCGAGCAGTACTTC.